This entry lists 23 T cell receptor beta chains sequenced from one sample in a study of T cells after posttransplantation cyclophosphamide. Cells defined as naive were viable CD3+CD4+ or CD3+CD8+ and CCR7+CD45RA+CD45RO-CD95-CD27+CD28+. Data came from immunoSEQ multiplex PCR; TCRdb stores just in-frame clones and leaves some out. The table has more than 30,000 clones, around 90% seen once; the top ten hold just under 0.25%. Sequences were obtained from naive CD4+ T cells sorted from PBMCs. The receptors here all came from a woman aged 55-69 years in good health, CMV-negative, and a related stem cell transplant donor.

The chain links TRBV9 to TRBJ1-2; D unclear. V was clipped by 0 bases and J by 2 bases, with 11 bases between them. CDR3 length: 15 residues. The V gene's germline CDR1 is SGDLS and CDR2 YYNGEE. DNA for the CDR3: TGTGCCAGCAGCGTAGGGTGGACGGGAAACTATGGCTACACCTTC. Amino acids: CASSVGWTGNYGYTF.

This sequence joins TRBV28 and TRBJ1-2, with 8 nucleotides matching TRBD1. The CDR3 covers 13 residues. Germline V gene lookup returns CDR1 MDHEN and CDR2 SYDVKM. Unmatched junction bases numbered 4, after V lost 5 bases and J lost 5 bases. CDR3 nucleotides: TGTGCCAGCAGTCCCCGGACAGGGTATGGCTACACCTTC. Translated: CASSPRTGYGYTF.

J is TRBJ1-1 and V is TRBV18; maybe TRBD1 (6 bases). This CDR3 contains 16 residues. V lost 0 bases and J 6 bases, leaving 17 bases between the germline ends. Germline V gene sequence: CDR1 KGHSH, CDR2 LQKENI. The CDR3 bases are TGTGCCAGCTCACCACCGTACAGGGTCCCTAGAGCTGAAGCTTTCTTT. It encodes CASSPPYRVPRAEAFF.

Written as DNA, the CDR3 is TGTGCCAGCAGCTTAATTGGACACAAAGTCACCGGGGAGCTGTTTTTT. As protein: CASSLIGHKVTGELFF. This chain uses TRBV7-3 with TRBJ2-2; perhaps TRBD1 as D (5 bases). V lost 1 base and J lost 4, with 13 bases in between. The CDR3 contains 16 residues. Germline loops: CDR1 SGHTA, CDR2 FQGTGA.

J is TRBJ2-5 and V is TRBV11-1, with D maybe TRBD1 (5 bases). The CDR3 has 14 amino acids. V lost 5 bases and J lost 4, with 14 bases in between. In germline, CDR1 is SGHAT, CDR2 FQDESV (reference sequence). CDR3 sequence (DNA): TGTGCCAGCAGCCTTGAGTGGGGCCGAGAGACCCAGTACTTC. Translating it yields CASSLEWGRETQYF.

V and J are TRBV11-2 and TRBJ2-5, with 9 bases that match TRBD2. The germline V gene has CDR1 SGHAT and CDR2 FQNNGV. The CDR3 extends over 16 amino acids. V was clipped by 5 bases and J by 3 bases; unmatched bases: 10. CDR3 region: CASSLQGRGGKETQYF. The CDR3 nucleotides read TGTGCCAGCAGCCTCCAGGGGCGGGGGGGGAAAGAGACCCAGTACTTC.

The chain is built from TRBV11-2 and TRBJ2-7, with D maybe TRBD1 (5 bases). This CDR3 is 14 amino acids long. The ends were cut back, 0 bases at V and 0 bases at J, with 6 bases in the middle. Germline V gene data show CDR1 as SGHAT and CDR2 as FQNNGV. The CDR3 loop reads CASSLEGRSYEQYF. CDR3 coding DNA: TGTGCCAGCAGCTTAGAGGGGCGCTCCTACGAGCAGTACTTC.

The CDR3 sequence is CAGQGAGEQYF. The CDR3 nucleotides read TGTGCCGGCCAGGGGGCGGGCGAGCAGTACTTC. This sequence joins TRBV6-6 and TRBJ2-7; 8 nucleotides agree with TRBD1. J gave up 6 bases and V 11 bases, and 6 bases lay outside the gene matches. The CDR3 contains 11 residues. Germline CDR1 is MNHNY and CDR2 is SVGAGI (reference sequence).

V is TRBV30 and J is TRBJ2-1; 8 positions match TRBD2. V shed 8 bases, J shed 7 bases, and the junction held 13 bases outside the gene matches. The CDR3 length is 14 residues. Germline CDR1 and CDR2: GTSNPN and SVGIG (reference sequence). The DNA for the CDR3 is TGTGCCGTACAGAGCGGGAGTTGGGGGAATGAGCAGTTCTTC. Translating gives CAVQSGSWGNEQFF.

The gene calls are TRBV5-4 and TRBJ1-1; 10 bases map to TRBD1. Losses at the gene ends were 4 bases for V and 6 bases for J; bases not matched to a gene: 9. CDR1 and CDR2 from the germline V gene are SGHNT and YYREEE (reference sequence). The CDR3 sequence is 15 residues long. This CDR3 is CASSIRDRGLAEAFF. The CDR3 DNA reads as TGTGCCAGCAGCATCCGGGACAGGGGATTGGCTGAAGCTTTCTTT.

A remark on this clone: The junction departs from germline at one end; a sequencing error may be responsible. The CDR3 DNA is TGTGCCAGCAGTCCCGGAGGGAGCTCTGGAAACACCACATATTTT. Translation: CASSPGGSSGNTTYF. The V and J genes are TRBV27 and TRBJ1-3; D uncertain. The CDR3 runs to 15 residues. Looked up from germline, CDR1 is MNHEY and CDR2 is SMNVEV (reference sequence).

The chain combines TRBV2 with TRBJ1-1; D unclear. The V gene's germline CDR1 is SNHLY and CDR2 FYNNEI. Trimming shortened V by 7 bases and J by 11 bases, and 20 bases separated the two germline ends. The CDR3 contains 13 residues. CDR3 sequence (DNA): TGTGCCAGCACCGCAGACGCCGGAGGTCGGGCTTTCTTT. Amino acids: CASTADAGGRAFF.

This chain joins TRBV5-5 and TRBJ2-7; 7 nucleotides align to TRBD1. There are 14 residues in the CDR3. With V trimmed by 4 bases and J by 1 base, 5 bases remained unmatched. Germline CDR1 and CDR2: SGHKS and YYEKEE (reference sequence). CDR3 amino acids: CASSPGQRSYEQYF. The CDR3 nucleotides read TGTGCCAGCAGCCCGGGACAGAGGTCCTACGAGCAGTACTTC.

V usage is TRBV5-1 and J usage is TRBJ2-7, with D perhaps TRBD2 (6 bases). The CDR3 covers 14 residues. CDR1 and CDR2 (germline): SGHRS, YFSETQ. V lost 4 bases and J lost 0, with 11 bases in between. The CDR3: CASSPGDLSYEQYF. The CDR3 DNA sequence: TGCGCCAGCAGCCCGGGAGACCTCTCCTACGAGCAGTACTTC. Drawing the rest from reference TRBV5-1 and TRBJ2-7, the complete variable domain is KAGVTQTPRYLIKTRGQQVTLSCSPISGHRSVSWYQQTPGQGLQFLFEYFSETQRNKGNFPGRFSGRQFSNSRSEMNVSTLELGDSALYLCASSPGDLSYEQYFGPGTRLTVT.

A note on this clone: At one boundary the junction diverges from the germline segment, which might be a read error. The chain combines TRBV19 with TRBJ2-1, with a possible D match to TRBD2 (7 bases). The CDR3 runs to 15 residues. Germline lookup yields CDR1 LNHDA and CDR2 SQIVND (reference sequence). The CDR3 nucleotides are TGTGCCAGTAGTATCGAGGGGGGGTCCTATAATGAGCAGTTCTTC. Protein product: CASSIEGGSYNEQFF.

This chain joins TRBV28 and TRBJ2-3; 10 nucleotides line up with TRBD2. Trimming cost V 4 bases and J 8 bases; bases outside gene matches: 9. The germline gives CDR1 MDHEN, CDR2 SYDVKM. This CDR3 spans 15 amino acids. CDR3 sequence: CASSSNLAGASTQYF. CDR3 nucleotides: TGTGCCAGCAGTTCCAACCTAGCGGGAGCAAGTACGCAGTATTTT. The full variable domain, with the rest looked up from reference TRBV28 and TRBJ2-3, is DVKVTQSSRYLVKRTGEKVFLECVQDMDHENMFWYRQDPGLGLRLIYFSYDVKMKEKGDIPEGYSVSREKKERFSLILESASTNQTSMYLCASSSNLAGASTQYFGPGTRLTVL.

The chain carries TRBV6-5 and TRBJ2-3; weak D call: TRBD2 (5 bases). V dropped 7 bases and J dropped 3 bases, with 11 bases sitting between them. Looked up from germline, CDR1 is MNHEY and CDR2 is SVGAGI. The CDR3 has 13 residues. This chain's CDR3 is CASNPPGTDTQYF. For the CDR3, the DNA is TGTGCCAGCAACCCCCCGGGGACAGATACGCAGTATTTT.

The genes are TRBV5-1 and TRBJ2-3; 12 bases are shared with TRBD2. Germline CDR1 reads SGHRS; CDR2 reads YFSETQ. This CDR3 has 15 amino acids. V lost 5 bases and J lost 3; bases outside the gene matches: 4. CDR3 residues: CASRLAGGWTDTQYF. The CDR3 coding sequence is TGCGCCAGCAGACTAGCGGGGGGCTGGACAGATACGCAGTATTTT.

The chain joins TRBV10-1 to TRBJ2-3; 7 bases are shared with TRBD2. V lost 4 bases, J lost 4 bases, and 8 bases stayed unmatched. This CDR3 is 15 amino acids long. In germline, CDR1 is WNHNN, CDR2 SYGVQD (reference sequence). The CDR3 region is CASSGGGGTADTQYF. The CDR3, as DNA: TGCGCCAGCAGTGGGGGGGGTGGGACCGCAGATACGCAGTATTTT.

The chain has TRBV7-2 and TRBJ2-1; D is unresolved. V lost 3 bases and J lost 5, with 14 bases in between. There are 15 residues in the CDR3. Germline CDR1 SGHTA, CDR2 FQGNSA. DNA of the CDR3: TGTGCCAGCAGCTTCATTTTGTCCGAGAACAATGAGCAGTTCTTC. It specifies CASSFILSENNEQFF.

The CDR3 DNA sequence: TGTGCCAGCAGTTATGAAGGGACTAATACCGGGGAGCTGTTTTTT. Residues: CASSYEGTNTGELFF. This chain joins TRBV6-5 and TRBJ2-2, with 7 bases matching TRBD2. The CDR3 runs 15 residues. Germline V gene sequence: CDR1 MNHEY, CDR2 SVGAGI. The J segment lost 5 bases and the V segment lost 3 bases, leaving 6 bases of the junction unmatched.

Written as DNA, the CDR3 is TGTGCCAGCAGTGAAGGACAGAAGGTCCAGCCCCAGCATTTT. It is translated as CASSEGQKVQPQHF. The chain links TRBV2 to TRBJ1-5, with a possible D match to TRBD1 (5 bases). Germline V gene sequence: CDR1 SNHLY, CDR2 FYNNEI. The length of the CDR3 is 14 residues. Trimming cost V 1 base and J 7 bases, with 11 bases left between them.

This clone turned up a few times. This chain uses TRBV28 with TRBJ2-1; 10 positions match TRBD1. The junction had 5 bases not matched to a gene; V was cut back by 5 bases and J by 7 bases. Germline values: CDR1 MDHEN, CDR2 SYDVKM. The CDR3 is made up of 14 amino acids. CDR3 loop: CASSPPDRGNEQFF. The CDR3 coding sequence is TGTGCCAGCAGTCCGCCGGACAGGGGGAATGAGCAGTTCTTC.